This record looks at one TCR beta chain sequence and its context. The source of the sample is a study of blood T cell repertoires in COVID-19. With 6 bases removed from V and 4 bases from J, the gap between germline ends came to 15 bases. Per the germline V gene, CDR1 is KGHSH and CDR2 is LQKENI. CDR3 length: 14 amino acids. Some clones are missing from TCRdb's copy, which holds only in-frame ones; the method was immunoSEQ multiplex PCR. The sample lists a few hundred thousand clones, roughly nine tenths occurring once. The sequence came from an older woman with COVID-19, enrolled during active disease. Sequences were obtained from peripheral blood. The chain carries TRBV18 and TRBJ1-2, with D possibly matching TRBD1 (5 bases). Here the CDR3 reads CASSLDRTRYGYTF. Written as DNA, the CDR3 is TGTGCCAGCTCCCTCGACAGAACACGCTATGGCTACACCTTC.